A selection of T cell receptor beta chains follows, all from one sample in a study of T cell responses to AZD1222 COVID-19 vaccine. Clones were read by immunoSEQ multiplex PCR, and TCRdb kept only the in-frame ones, dropping some. The data hold approximately 140,000 clones, with about 92% observed a single time. The sample here was peripheral blood, taken on day 0 of AZD1222 vaccination. These receptors were taken from an adult in good health. The CDR3 runs from the conserved cysteine through the conserved F or W. The D gene is left open where the match is weak. The size of a clone is reported for some rows only, either as once, few or many, or as a class for expanded clones.

clone_size	d_call	j_call	v_call	cdr3_aa	cdr3_nt
NA	NA	TRBJ1-1	TRBV6-2/TRBV6-3	CASSHSGPEAFF	TGTGCCAGCAGCCATTCAGGACCTGAAGCTTTCTTT
NA	TRBD1	TRBJ1-1	TRBV2	CASSVLLPGQIINTEAFF	TGTGCCAGCAGTGTCCTATTACCGGGACAGATAATCAACACTGAAGCTTTCTTT
NA	NA	TRBJ1-1	TRBV5-6	CASSTQPGEAFF	TGTGCCAGCAGCACTCAGCCGGGTGAAGCTTTCTTT
NA	NA	TRBJ2-2	TRBV4-3	CASSQGARTGELFF	TGCGCCAGCAGCCAAGGGGCGCGGACCGGGGAGCTGTTTTTT
once	NA	TRBJ1-4	TRBV2	CASKGDVEKLFF	TGTGCCAGCAAGGGGGATGTTGAAAAACTGTTTTTT
NA	NA	TRBJ1-1	TRBV7-9	CASSLNTEAFF	TGTGCCAGCAGCTTGAACACTGAAGCTTTCTTT
NA	TRBD1	TRBJ1-6	TRBV6-2/TRBV6-3	CASSWTGPSPLHF	TGTGCCAGCAGCTGGACAGGGCCTTCACCCCTCCACTTT
NA	TRBD2	TRBJ2-3	TRBV10-3	CATEGLAGLSTDTQYF	TGTGCCACCGAGGGACTAGCGGGCCTAAGCACAGATACGCAGTATTTT
once	NA	TRBJ1-2	TRBV30	CAWSVSIGQWVANYGYTF	TGTGCCTGGAGTGTATCGATTGGACAGTGGGTCGCTAACTATGGCTACACCTTC
once	NA	TRBJ2-2	TRBV6-2/TRBV6-3	CASSFQGLTGELFF	TGTGCCAGCAGTTTCCAGGGCCTCACCGGGGAGCTGTTTTTT
few	NA	TRBJ2-3	TRBV7-9	CASSPLRVASATQYF	TGTGCCAGCAGCCCCCTTAGGGTTGCTAGTGCTACGCAGTATTTT
NA	NA	TRBJ2-5	TRBV7-2	CASSLERPLETQYF	TGTGCCAGCAGCCTAGAGAGACCCCTGGAGACCCAGTACTTC
NA	NA	TRBJ2-1	TRBV27	CASSLRRGSYNEQFF	TGTGCCAGCAGTTTACGGAGGGGATCCTACAATGAGCAGTTCTTC
NA	NA	TRBJ2-1	TRBV2	CASSVETYFNEQFF	TGTGCCAGCAGTGTTGAGACTTACTTTAATGAGCAGTTCTTC
NA	NA	TRBJ2-5	TRBV25-1	CASSEKTVWSQETQYF	TGTGCCAGCAGTGAAAAAACAGTCTGGTCCCAAGAGACCCAGTACTTC
once	TRBD1	TRBJ2-7	TRBV5-1	CASSTDRLANEQYF	TGCGCCAGCAGCACGGACAGGCTCGCCAACGAGCAGTACTTC
once	TRBD2	TRBJ2-1	TRBV5-1	CASSPGLAGTNEQFF	TGCGCCAGCAGCCCCGGGTTAGCGGGGACGAATGAGCAGTTCTTC
NA	NA	TRBJ1-6	TRBV5-1	CASRDRTANSPLHF	TGCGCCAGCAGGGATCGGACGGCTAATTCACCCCTCCACTTT
NA	NA	TRBJ1-2	TRBV12-5	CASGRGPVYGYTF	TGTGCTAGTGGTAGGGGACCCGTCTATGGCTACACCTTC
NA	NA	TRBJ1-4	TRBV19	CASSGLTAELGKLFF	TGTGCCAGTAGTGGATTGACAGCCGAACTTGGAAAACTGTTTTTT
NA	NA	TRBJ1-6	TRBV6-2/TRBV6-3	CASSYFRGDNSPLHF	TGTGCCAGCAGTTATTTCAGGGGAGATAATTCACCCCTCCACTTT
NA	NA	TRBJ1-1	TRBV19	CASNPSGRNTEAFF	TGTGCCAGTAACCCCTCCGGTCGGAACACTGAAGCTTTCTTT
NA	NA	TRBJ2-7	TRBV21-1	CASPFPAYEQYF	TGTGCCAGCCCTTTTCCCGCCTACGAGCAGTACTTC
NA	NA	TRBJ1-6	TRBV27	CASSLVRGDSPLHF	TGTGCCAGCAGTTTAGTCAGGGGTGATTCACCCCTCCACTTT
once	TRBD1	TRBJ1-5	TRBV6-5	CASRRGQGLNQPQHF	TGTGCCAGCCGCCGCGGACAGGGGTTGAATCAGCCCCAGCATTTT
NA	NA	TRBJ1-2	TRBV3-1/TRBV3-2	CASSQDGPYGGYTF	TGTGCCAGCAGCCAAGATGGACCTTATGGGGGCTACACCTTC
NA	NA	TRBJ1-1	TRBV29-1	CSVLQPPNTEAFF	TGCAGCGTCCTCCAGCCCCCGAACACTGAAGCTTTCTTT
NA	NA	TRBJ2-7	TRBV7-9	CASSELGTVGGIYEQYF	TGTGCCAGCAGCGAACTGGGAACAGTCGGGGGTATTTACGAGCAGTACTTC
NA	NA	TRBJ1-1	TRBV29-1	CSVPQTNTEAFF	TGCAGCGTCCCTCAAACGAACACTGAAGCTTTCTTT
once	NA	TRBJ2-3	TRBV19	CASSIGRLLTDTQYF	TGTGCCAGTAGTATAGGGCGGTTGCTCACAGATACGCAGTATTTT
NA	NA	TRBJ2-7	TRBV6-2/TRBV6-3	CASSLNPYEQYF	TGTGCCAGCAGCCTTAACCCCTACGAGCAGTACTTC
NA	NA	TRBJ1-2	TRBV19	CASSMSGAYGYTF	TGTGCCAGTAGTATGTCAGGGGCGTATGGCTACACCTTC
NA	NA	TRBJ1-1	TRBV29-1	CSVVDGGWSTEAFF	TGCAGCGTTGTTGACGGGGGATGGAGCACTGAAGCTTTCTTT
NA	TRBD2	TRBJ2-2	TRBV5-6	CASSLKSSGGRFTGELFF	TGTGCCAGCAGCTTGAAGTCTAGCGGGGGGCGTTTCACCGGGGAGCTGTTTTTT